This T cell receptor (beta chain) was sequenced in a study of identical twins. Study results and caveats: Beta out-of-frame twin sharing showed a weaker excess. Potential partial confounding of zero-insertion analyses by invariant MAIT and iNKT cells was noted.

Unique molecular identifiers were in the cDNA, with template-switch universal primer binding. TCRdb processed the 5' RACE reads anew with MiXCR; each CDR3 protein has one entry. The sample contains 500,000 or so distinct CDR3 sequences, around an eighth of which appear only once. Everyone who gave samples was a healthy Caucasian. Of note for this clonotype: The antigen is unknown.

The CDR3 extends over 14 amino acids. The V end was cut by 6 bases, the J end by 4 bases, with 16 bases between. From germline, CDR1 is MNHGY and CDR2 SAAAGT. This sample was shared with a second study, whose subject was yellow fever vaccine responses in identical twins.

The sequencing input was CD4+ T cells sorted from blood. The J gene is TRBJ2-7, the V gene TRBV6-8; D is ambiguous. The source is a woman aged 18-29 years in good health. The CDR3 nucleotides read TGTGCCAGCAGGCGACCTCCGGACCATTACGAGCAGTACTTC. It specifies CASRRPPDHYEQYF.